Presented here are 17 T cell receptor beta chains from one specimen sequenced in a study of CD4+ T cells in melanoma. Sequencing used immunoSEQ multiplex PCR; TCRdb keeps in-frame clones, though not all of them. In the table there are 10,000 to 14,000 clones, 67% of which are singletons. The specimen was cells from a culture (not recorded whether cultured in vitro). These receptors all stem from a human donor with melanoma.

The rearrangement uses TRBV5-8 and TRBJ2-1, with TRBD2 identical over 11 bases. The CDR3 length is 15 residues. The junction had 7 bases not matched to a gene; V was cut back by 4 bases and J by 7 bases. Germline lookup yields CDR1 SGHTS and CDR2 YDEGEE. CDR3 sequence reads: CASSPGLAGFNEQFF. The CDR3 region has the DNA TGTGCCAGCAGCCCCGGACTAGCGGGCTTTAATGAGCAGTTCTTC.

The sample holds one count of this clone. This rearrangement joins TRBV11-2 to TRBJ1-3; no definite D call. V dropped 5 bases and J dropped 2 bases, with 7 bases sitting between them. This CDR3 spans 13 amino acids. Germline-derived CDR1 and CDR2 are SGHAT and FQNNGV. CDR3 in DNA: TGTGCCAGCAGCCTCTCCCCTGGAAACACCATATATTTT. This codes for CASSLSPGNTIYF.

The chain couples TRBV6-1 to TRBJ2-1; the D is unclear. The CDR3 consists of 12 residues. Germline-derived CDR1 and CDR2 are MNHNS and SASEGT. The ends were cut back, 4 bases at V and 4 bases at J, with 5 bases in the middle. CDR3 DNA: TGTGCCAGCAGTGGTGGTTACAATGAGCAGTTCTTC. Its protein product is CASSGGYNEQFF.

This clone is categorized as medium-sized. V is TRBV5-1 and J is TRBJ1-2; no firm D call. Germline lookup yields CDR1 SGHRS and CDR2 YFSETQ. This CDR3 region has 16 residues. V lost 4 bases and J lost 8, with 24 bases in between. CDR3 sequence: CASSPGARASGYGYTF. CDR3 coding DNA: TGCGCCAGCAGCCCCGGCGCGAGGGCCTCGGGCTACGGCTACACCTTC. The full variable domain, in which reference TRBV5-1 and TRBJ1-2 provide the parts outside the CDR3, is KAGVTQTPRYLIKTRGQQVTLSCSPISGHRSVSWYQQTPGQGLQFLFEYFSETQRNKGNFPGRFSGRQFSNSRSEMNVSTLELGDSALYLCASSPGARASGYGYTFGSGTRLTVV.

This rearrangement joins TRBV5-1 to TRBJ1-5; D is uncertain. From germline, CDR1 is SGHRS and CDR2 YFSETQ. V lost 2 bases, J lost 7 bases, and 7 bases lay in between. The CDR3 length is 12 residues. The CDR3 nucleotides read TGCGCCAGCAGCTTAACCGGCCAGCCCCAGCATTTT. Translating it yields CASSLTGQPQHF.

Here the CDR3 DNA reads TGTGCCATCAGTGATATGGGCGGGACAGAGGCTGAAGCTTTCTTT. Residues: CAISDMGGTEAEAFF. This chain joins TRBV10-3 and TRBJ1-1, with TRBD1 matching 7 bases. Germline V gives CDR1 ENHRY, CDR2 SYGVKD. The CDR3 length is 15 residues. J was trimmed by 6 bases and V by 3 bases; bases with no gene match: 10.

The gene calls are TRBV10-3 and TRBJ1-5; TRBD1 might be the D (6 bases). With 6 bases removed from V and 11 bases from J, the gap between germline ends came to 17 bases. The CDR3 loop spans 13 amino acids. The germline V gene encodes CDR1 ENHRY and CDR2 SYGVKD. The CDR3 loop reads CAISPNRDTSQHF. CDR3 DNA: TGTGCCATCAGCCCCAACAGGGACACGTCCCAGCATTTT.

CDR3 DNA: TGTGCCACCCAGGGGGGGAACACCGGGGAGCTGTTTTTT. Translated, it gives CATQGGNTGELFF. The chain is built from TRBV10-3 and TRBJ2-2, with D perhaps matching TRBD1 (7 bases). Trimming removed 10 bases at V and 1 base at J, with 10 bases between. Per germline, CDR1 ENHRY and CDR2 SYGVKD. The CDR3 spans 13 residues.

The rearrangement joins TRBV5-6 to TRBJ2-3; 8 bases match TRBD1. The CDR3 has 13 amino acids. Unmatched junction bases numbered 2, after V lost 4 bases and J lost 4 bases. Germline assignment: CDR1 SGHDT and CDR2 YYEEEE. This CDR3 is CASSRQGSDTQYF. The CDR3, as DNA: TGTGCCAGCAGCAGACAGGGGTCAGATACGCAGTATTTT.

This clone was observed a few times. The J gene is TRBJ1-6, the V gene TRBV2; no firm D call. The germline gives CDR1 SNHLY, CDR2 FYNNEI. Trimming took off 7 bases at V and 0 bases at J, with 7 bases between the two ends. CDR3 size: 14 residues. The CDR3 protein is CASTGSSYNSPLHF. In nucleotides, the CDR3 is TGTGCCAGCACGGGGAGCTCCTATAATTCACCCCTCCACTTT.

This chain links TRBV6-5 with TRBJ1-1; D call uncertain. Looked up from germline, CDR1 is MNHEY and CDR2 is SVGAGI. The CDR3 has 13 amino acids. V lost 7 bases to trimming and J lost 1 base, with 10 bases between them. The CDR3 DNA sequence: TGTGCCAGCACGGAGGGCCAGAACACTGAAGCTTTCTTT. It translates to CASTEGQNTEAFF.

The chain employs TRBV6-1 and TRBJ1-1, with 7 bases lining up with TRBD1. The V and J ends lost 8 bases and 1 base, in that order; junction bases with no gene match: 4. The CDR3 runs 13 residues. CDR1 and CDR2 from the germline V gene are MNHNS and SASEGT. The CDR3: CASQGQPNTEAFF. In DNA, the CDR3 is TGTGCCAGCCAGGGACAGCCGAACACTGAAGCTTTCTTT.

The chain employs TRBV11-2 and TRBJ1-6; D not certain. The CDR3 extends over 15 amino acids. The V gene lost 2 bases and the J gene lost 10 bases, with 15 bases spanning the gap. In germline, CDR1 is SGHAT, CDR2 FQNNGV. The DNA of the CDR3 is TGTGCCAGCAGCTTAATGGCCAGGCCAAACTCACCCCTCCACTTT. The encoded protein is CASSLMARPNSPLHF.

The chain's CDR3 is CAWSVARSEKLFF. The CDR3 DNA is TGTGCCTGGAGTGTGGCACGCTCCGAAAAACTGTTTTTT. The rearrangement uses TRBV30 and TRBJ1-4; no firm D call. V was cut by 0 bases and J by 8 bases, with 10 bases left in between. The CDR3 covers 13 residues. The germline V gene encodes CDR1 GTSNPN and CDR2 SVGIG (reference sequence).

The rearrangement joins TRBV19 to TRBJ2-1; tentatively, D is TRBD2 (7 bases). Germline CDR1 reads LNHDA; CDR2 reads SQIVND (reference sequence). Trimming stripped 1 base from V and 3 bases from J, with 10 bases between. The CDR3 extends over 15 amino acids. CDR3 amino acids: CASSIGGGDYNEQFF. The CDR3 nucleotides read TGTGCCAGTAGTATAGGGGGGGGCGACTACAATGAGCAGTTCTTC. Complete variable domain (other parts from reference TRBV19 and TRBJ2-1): DGGITQSPKYLFRKEGQNVTLSCEQNLNHDAMYWYRQDPGQGLRLIYYSQIVNDFQKGDIAEGYSVSREKKESFPLTVTSAQKNPTAFYLCASSIGGGDYNEQFFGPGTRLTVL.

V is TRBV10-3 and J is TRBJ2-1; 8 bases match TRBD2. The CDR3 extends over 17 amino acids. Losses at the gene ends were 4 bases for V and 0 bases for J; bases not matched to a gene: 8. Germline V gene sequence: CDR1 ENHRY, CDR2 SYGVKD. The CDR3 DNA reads TGTGCCATCAGTGGGGGTTATGCGGGGGGCTCCTACAATGAGCAGTTCTTC. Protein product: CAISGGYAGGSYNEQFF.

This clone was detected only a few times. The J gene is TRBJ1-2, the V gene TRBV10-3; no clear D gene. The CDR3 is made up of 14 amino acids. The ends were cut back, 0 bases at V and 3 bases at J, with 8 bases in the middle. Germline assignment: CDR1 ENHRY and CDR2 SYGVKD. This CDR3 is CAISESGSYYGYTF. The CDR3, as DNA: TGTGCCATCAGTGAGTCAGGGTCCTACTATGGCTACACCTTC.